This T cell receptor (beta chain) comes out of a study of T cell responses to AZD1222 COVID-19 vaccine. The J segment lost 2 bases and the V segment lost 2 bases, leaving 3 bases of the junction unmatched. Germline V gives CDR1 ENHRY, CDR2 SYGVKD. This CDR3 spans 15 amino acids. Sequencing was performed with immunoSEQ multiplex PCR; in TCRdb, only in-frame clones are kept and a portion is missing. This table has under 150,000 clones, more than 85% appearing once. The sample in question was peripheral blood, obtained on day 0 of AZD1222 vaccination. This chain joins TRBV10-3 and TRBJ2-3; 8 bases map to TRBD2. The sequence was collected from an adult in good health. The CDR3 sequence is CAISEPSGSTDTQYF. The CDR3 nucleotides are TGTGCCATCAGTGAGCCTAGCGGGTCCACAGATACGCAGTATTTT.